The 18 T cell receptor beta chains below come from one sample, sequenced in a study of high-grade serous ovarian cancer treatment subgroups. The tumor samples were collected prior to definitive surgery or chemotherapy. Using immunoSEQ multiplex PCR, the repertoire was profiled, and TCRdb retains in-frame clones only, with some absent. This table has fewer than 3,500 clones, roughly 72% appearing once. Sequencing was done on a sample of tumor tissue. These receptors originate from a human donor with high-grade serous ovarian cancer.

By frequency in the sample, this clone is large (0.1 to 1%). The chain links TRBV19 to TRBJ1-5, with 7 positions matching TRBD1. This CDR3 is 14 amino acids long. V dropped 7 bases and J dropped 4; count of bases not matched to a gene: 7. CDR1 is LNHDA, CDR2 SQIVND, per germline (reference sequence). This chain's CDR3 is CASKLTGKNQPQHF. CDR3 DNA sequence: TGTGCCAGTAAACTGACAGGGAAGAATCAGCCCCAGCATTTT.

The chain couples TRBV19 to TRBJ2-1; 9 bases are a match to TRBD1. Trimming at V came to 8 bases and at J to 4 bases, leaving 3 bases not matched to a gene. The CDR3 runs to 13 residues. Germline-derived CDR1 and CDR2 are LNHDA and SQIVND (reference sequence). CDR3 sequence: CASSGQGYNEQFF. In DNA form, the CDR3 reads TGTGCCAGTTCGGGACAGGGTTACAATGAGCAGTTCTTC.

The chain combines TRBV18 with TRBJ1-2, with D perhaps matching TRBD1 (5 bases). CDR3 length equals 13 residues. The V end was cut by 3 bases, the J end by 8 bases, with 13 bases between. CDR1 and CDR2 (germline): KGHSH, LQKENI. CDR3 in amino acids: CASSPTPGRGYTF. In DNA form, the CDR3 reads TGTGCCAGCTCACCCACCCCGGGGCGAGGCTACACCTTC.

V and J are TRBV14 and TRBJ2-3; D gene uncertain. The CDR3 loop spans 14 amino acids. V lost 3 bases and J lost 1, with 8 bases in between. The germline V gene has CDR1 SGHDN and CDR2 FVKESK. In DNA, the CDR3 is TGTGCCAGCAGCCAGAGAGGCGGCACAGATACGCAGTATTTT. It codes for CASSQRGGTDTQYF.

The chain is built from TRBV9 and TRBJ1-1; maybe TRBD1 (6 bases). Germline V gene lookup returns CDR1 SGDLS and CDR2 YYNGEE. The V and J ends lost 0 bases and 1 base respectively, with 10 bases between them. The CDR3 is made up of 15 amino acids. This CDR3 reads CASSVADRPNTEAFF. In DNA, the CDR3 is TGTGCCAGCAGCGTAGCGGACAGACCGAACACTGAAGCTTTCTTT.

The chain recombines TRBV19 with TRBJ2-1, with 7 bases aligning to TRBD2. This CDR3 contains 15 residues. Germline V lookup: CDR1 LNHDA, CDR2 SQIVND (reference sequence). Trimming removed 8 bases from V and 1 base from J; junction bases left unmatched: 8. CDR3 loop: CASSPSGGSYNEQFF. CDR3 bases: TGTGCCAGTTCACCCTCGGGGGGTTCCTACAATGAGCAGTTCTTC.

This chain's CDR3 is CATSRERGNSPLHF. In DNA, the CDR3 is TGTGCCACCAGCAGAGAGAGGGGGAATTCACCCCTCCACTTT. V is TRBV15 and J is TRBJ1-6, with D possibly matching TRBD1 (6 bases). Between the trimmed V and J ends, which lost 0 bases and 7 bases, there was a span of 7 bases. The CDR3 runs to 14 residues. CDR1 is LNHNV, CDR2 YYDKDF, per germline (reference sequence).

Notes on this clone: The sample has other DNA sequences that encode this CDR3 too. This sequence joins TRBV9 and TRBJ2-3; tentatively, D is TRBD2 (6 bases). V was shortened by 4 bases and J by 1 base, with 13 bases between the two germline ends. Germline CDR1 SGDLS, CDR2 YYNGEE. This CDR3 spans 15 amino acids. Written as DNA, the CDR3 is TGTGCCAGCAGCCTATGGGACTCCCGCACAGATACGCAGTATTTT. It yields the protein CASSLWDSRTDTQYF.

This chain uses TRBV4-3 with TRBJ2-3; D may be TRBD1 or TRBD2 (5 bases each). Per the germline V gene, CDR1 is LGHNA and CDR2 is YSLEER. V shed 2 bases and J shed 2 bases, with 14 bases lying between them. CDR3 length: 16 amino acids. The CDR3, as DNA: TGCGCCAGCAGCCAAATAACTAGGGGAATCACAGATACGCAGTATTTT. Translated, it gives CASSQITRGITDTQYF.

This clone appeared a few times. The chain recombines TRBV5-1 with TRBJ1-1; D unclear. CDR3 length: 15 residues. Germline V gives CDR1 SGHRS, CDR2 YFSETQ. Trimming left V 2 bases short and J 1 base short, with 12 bases between. CDR3 DNA sequence: TGCGCCAGCAGCTTAATTGAACAGCCGAACACTGAAGCTTTCTTT. It is translated as CASSLIEQPNTEAFF.

V and J are TRBV20-1 and TRBJ2-5; no reliable D call. Germline CDR1 and CDR2: DFQATT and SNEGSKA (reference sequence). The CDR3 sequence is 11 residues long. Trimming left V 6 bases short and J 2 bases short, with 7 bases between. The CDR3 coding sequence is TGCAGTGCGGAAGAGCAAGAGACCCAGTACTTC. Its translation: CSAEEQETQYF.

This clone is categorized as large. The rearrangement joins TRBV2 to TRBJ1-1, with D tentatively TRBD1 (6 bases). The V gene lost 6 bases and the J gene lost 4 bases, with 9 bases spanning the gap. Germline CDR1 and CDR2: SNHLY and FYNNEI. This CDR3 region has 12 residues. The CDR3 nucleotides are TGTGCCAGCAGGGCAGGGGTCACTGAAGCTTTCTTT. Amino acids: CASRAGVTEAFF.

This rearrangement joins TRBV5-4 to TRBJ1-5, with TRBD1 as a possible D gene (6 bases). Germline CDR1 and CDR2: SGHNT and YYREEE (reference sequence). V gave up 2 bases and J gave up 5 bases, with 11 bases separating them. The CDR3 is 14 amino acids. The CDR3 here is CASSFTGRDQPQHF. The CDR3 DNA sequence: TGTGCCAGCAGCTTTACAGGGAGGGATCAGCCCCAGCATTTT.

This CDR3 reads CASSQEGQGPPYEQYF. In DNA, the CDR3 is TGCGCCAGCAGCCAAGAGGGACAGGGGCCTCCCTACGAGCAGTACTTC. The chain recombines TRBV4-1 with TRBJ2-7, with TRBD1 identical over 10 bases. The CDR3 length is 16 residues. CDR1 MGHRA and CDR2 YSYEKL come from the germline V gene. Trimming removed 0 bases from V and 2 bases from J; junction bases left unmatched: 4.

The chain couples TRBV10-3 to TRBJ2-3; unclear D gene. Trimming left V 3 bases short and J 3 bases short, with 10 bases between. Per germline, CDR1 ENHRY and CDR2 SYGVKD. The CDR3 is made up of 14 amino acids. The CDR3 coding sequence is TGTGCCATCAGTGACAGGTCGAAAACAGATACGCAGTATTTT. Translation gives CAISDRSKTDTQYF.

V gene TRBV7-9 combines with J gene TRBJ2-2, with 8 bases lining up with TRBD2. J gave up 6 bases and V 8 bases, and 5 bases lay outside the gene matches. The CDR3 runs 13 residues. Germline V lookup: CDR1 SEHNR, CDR2 FQNEAQ (reference sequence). CDR3 nucleotide sequence: TGTGCCAGCCCCGGGGGACTAGCCGGGGAGCTGTTTTTT. Translation gives CASPGGLAGELFF.

CDR3 in amino acids: CASRYRGLGEKLFF. The CDR3, as DNA: TGTGCCAGCAGATACAGGGGACTAGGTGAAAAACTGTTTTTT. The genes are TRBV6-6 and TRBJ1-4; 7 nucleotides match TRBD1. The V and J ends lost 6 bases and 7 bases, in that order; junction bases with no gene match: 8. Germline V gene sequence: CDR1 MNHNY, CDR2 SVGAGI (reference sequence). The CDR3 has 14 residues.

The chain has TRBV19 and TRBJ1-1; no firm D call. Trimming took off 7 bases at V and 0 bases at J, with 18 bases between the two ends. This CDR3 is built from 16 residues. Germline assignment: CDR1 LNHDA and CDR2 SQIVND (reference sequence). DNA for the CDR3: TGTGCCAGTACCCCGGTGAGGCCCTTCATGAACACTGAAGCTTTCTTT. It specifies CASTPVRPFMNTEAFF.